This TCR beta chain was captured by sequencing in a study of blood T cells in healthy people across ages (dated by TCRdb to the mid-2010s). Some background on the complete study: Template switching captured roughly one uniquely barcoded TCR beta cDNA molecule per two T cells in model experiments. To track age-related changes in TCR beta repertoire diversity, the study relied on deep sequencing normalized with unique cDNA molecular identifiers. Four age groups were formed from the donors: young (average 16 years), middle-aged (approximately 40), aged (around 68) and long-lived (approximately 80). Using the same blood draw, the study looked at two additional independent replicas of 1 million unique cDNA reads for two donors, one aged 18 to 30 and the other aged 80 or older. To avoid experimental bias, donors of different ages were distributed randomly across sequencing lanes. The full study reports these points: The percentage of naive T cells measured by flow cytometry correlated strongly with observed TCR beta diversity. Compared with the aged group, the long-lived group had more naive CD4+ T cells, fewer expanded clones and increased TCR diversity, a pattern suggesting age selection. Observed TCR beta diversity per million T cells fell roughly linearly with age, and a significant reduction was already apparent by age around 36. Conclusive comparison of naive and antigen-experienced compartments was prevented by the profiling of bulk unsorted PBMCs. Estimates of total diversity from one million sequenced T cells were regarded as lower bounds and underestimates. The CMV infection status of donors was not known, potentially confounding age-related changes in expanded clonotypes.

Measured from the cysteine to the phenylalanine, the CDR3 is 14 residues long. The read is trimmed to its CDR3 DNA, 42 bases read in frame from base 1. The germline V gene (reference sequence) supplies CDR1 LGHDT and CDR2 YNNKEL. Trimmed from V: 1 base; trimmed from J: 5 bases; junction bases lacking a gene match: 2. The 39 donors, aged about 6 to 90 years, were systemically healthy Caucasian individuals from Russia. Each donor gave ten milliliters of peripheral blood, drawn into EDTA-treated Vacutainer tubes. Ficoll-Paque density-gradient centrifugation was used to isolate PBMCs, with at least 7 million per sample. Trizol reagent was used to extract total RNA from the PBMCs, yielding at least 6 micrograms per sample. Naive CD45RAhigh/CD27high T cell percentages were measured by flow cytometry on a PBMC aliquot from every donor. Library preparation used 5' RACE. The sequencing machine was an Illumina HiSeq 2500. A second roughly 6 to 12 cycle PCR used a sample-barcoded 5' primer and a J-beta primer mix. A unique molecular identifier was introduced onto each TCR beta cDNA molecule by a template-switch 5' adaptor carrying 12 random nucleotides. Each sample yielded at least 2.5 million CDR3-containing paired-end reads. First-strand cDNA was synthesized from all RNA with the Mint cDNA synthesis kit, primed by a TRBC-specific oligonucleotide. Following uracil-DNA glycosylase treatment, a first 18-cycle PCR with universal primers M1SS and BC2_uni_R was performed on all cDNA. The authors processed their data as follows. Each sample was normalized by randomly selecting 1 million high-quality reads, each carrying a distinct molecular identifier. Instead of being binned into consensus sequences, reads with shared molecular identifiers were discarded. MiTCR, set to a Q25 quality threshold and the strictest error-elimination algorithm, was used for CDR3 identification, clonotype clustering and error correction. A nonparametric unseen species model with Euler transformation was used to estimate a lower bound on total TCR beta diversity. TCRdb reprocessed the public reads (quality trimming at Q25 with fastp, clone calling with MiXCR) and kept in-frame beta chains. Rows matching on CDR3 protein sequence are summarized as one entry with the most common DNA and genes. The V and J calls shown here were made by TCRdb, not taken from the authors' results. This sample has approximately 770,000 distinct CDR3 sequences in its table, and 58% of those were observed once. The ten top clones hold roughly 22% of the sample.

A remark on this clonotype: Its antigen specificity is not known. Qualities for individual bases were not recorded, and no much larger clone is one base off.

Sequencing was carried out using blood. This receptor was identified in a man aged 25-40 years in good health. This chain joins TRBV3-1 to TRBJ1-1, with 9 central nucleotides matching TRBD1. Here is the DNA: TGTGCCAGCAGCCAAGGGACAGGGGATACTGAAGCTTTCTTT. It translates to CASSQGTGDTEAFF. Reference TRBV3-1 and TRBJ1-1 proteins supply the regions before and after the CDR3; the full variable domain is: DTAVSQTPKYLVTQMGNDKSIKCEQNLGHDTMYWYKQDSKKFLKIMFSYNNKELIINETVPNRFSPKSPDKAHLNLHINSLELGDSAVYFCASSQGTGDTEAFFGQGTRLTVV.